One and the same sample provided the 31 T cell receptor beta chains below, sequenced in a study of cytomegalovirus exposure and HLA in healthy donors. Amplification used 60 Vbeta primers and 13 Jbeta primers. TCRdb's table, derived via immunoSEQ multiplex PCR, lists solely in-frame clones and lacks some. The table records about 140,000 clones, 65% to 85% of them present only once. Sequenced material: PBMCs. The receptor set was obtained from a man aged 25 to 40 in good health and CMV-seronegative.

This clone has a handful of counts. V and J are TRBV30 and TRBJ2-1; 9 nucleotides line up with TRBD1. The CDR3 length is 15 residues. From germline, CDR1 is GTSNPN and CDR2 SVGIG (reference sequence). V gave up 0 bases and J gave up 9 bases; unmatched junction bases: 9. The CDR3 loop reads CAWSVLRQGVREQFF. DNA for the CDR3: TGTGCCTGGAGTGTACTTAGACAGGGGGTACGTGAGCAGTTCTTC.

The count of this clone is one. CDR3 protein: CASSSSTSGRPGELFF. CDR3 sequence (DNA): TGCGCCAGCAGCTCCTCGACTAGCGGGCGCCCCGGGGAGCTGTTTTTT. The chain is built from TRBV5-1 and TRBJ2-2; TRBD2 agrees at 10 bases. The CDR3 is 16 residues long. Germline CDR1 is SGHRS and CDR2 is YFSETQ. Losses at the gene ends were 3 bases for V and 6 bases for J; bases not matched to a gene: 8.

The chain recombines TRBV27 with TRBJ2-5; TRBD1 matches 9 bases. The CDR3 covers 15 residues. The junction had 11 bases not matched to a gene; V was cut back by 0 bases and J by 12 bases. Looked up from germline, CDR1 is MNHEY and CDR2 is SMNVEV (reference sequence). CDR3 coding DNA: TGTGCCAGCAGTTTATCTGGCGGGACAGGGCTCGAGGAGTACTTC. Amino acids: CASSLSGGTGLEEYF.

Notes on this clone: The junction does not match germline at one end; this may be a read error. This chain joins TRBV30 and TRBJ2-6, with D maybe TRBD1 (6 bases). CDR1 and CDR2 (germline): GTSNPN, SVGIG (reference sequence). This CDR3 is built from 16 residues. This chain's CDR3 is CAWSSGHRSGANGLTF. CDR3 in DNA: TGTGCCTGGAGTTCGGGACACCGATCTGGGGCCAACGGCCTGACTTTC.

In nucleotides, the CDR3 is TGTGCCAGCAGTTTATCGCCTACAGGGGGCTGGGACGAGCAGTACTTC. Its protein is CASSLSPTGGWDEQYF. The gene calls are TRBV27 and TRBJ2-7; 9 bases map to TRBD1. This CDR3 spans 16 amino acids. Germline V gene data show CDR1 as MNHEY and CDR2 as SMNVEV (reference sequence). The junction had 8 bases not matched to a gene; V was cut back by 0 bases and J by 5 bases.

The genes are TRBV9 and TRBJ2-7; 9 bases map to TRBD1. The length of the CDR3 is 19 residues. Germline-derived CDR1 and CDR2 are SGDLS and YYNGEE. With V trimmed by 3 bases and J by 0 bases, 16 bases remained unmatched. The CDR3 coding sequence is TGTGCCAGCAGCGCCCCCGGGACAGGGTCATCGTTTAGCTCCTACGAGCAGTACTTC. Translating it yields CASSAPGTGSSFSSYEQYF.

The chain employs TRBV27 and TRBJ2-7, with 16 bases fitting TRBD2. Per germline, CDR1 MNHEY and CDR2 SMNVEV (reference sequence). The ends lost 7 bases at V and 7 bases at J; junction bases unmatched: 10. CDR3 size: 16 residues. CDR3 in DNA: TGTGCCAGCATCGCGGGGACTAGCGGGAGGGCTACGGAGCAGTACTTC. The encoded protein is CASIAGTSGRATEQYF.

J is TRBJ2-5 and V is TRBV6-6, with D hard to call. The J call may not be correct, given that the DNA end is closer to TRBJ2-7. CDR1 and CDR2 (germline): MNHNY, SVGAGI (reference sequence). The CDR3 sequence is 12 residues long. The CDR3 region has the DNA TGTGCCAGCAGCGCCGGGTCCTACGAGCAGTACTTC. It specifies CASSAGSYEQYF.

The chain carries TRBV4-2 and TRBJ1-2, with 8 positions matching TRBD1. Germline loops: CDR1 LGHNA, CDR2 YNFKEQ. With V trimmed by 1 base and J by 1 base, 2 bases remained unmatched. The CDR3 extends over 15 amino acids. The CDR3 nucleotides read TGTGCCAGCAGCCAAGGGACAGGGATTAACTATGGCTACACCTTC. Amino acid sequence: CASSQGTGINYGYTF.

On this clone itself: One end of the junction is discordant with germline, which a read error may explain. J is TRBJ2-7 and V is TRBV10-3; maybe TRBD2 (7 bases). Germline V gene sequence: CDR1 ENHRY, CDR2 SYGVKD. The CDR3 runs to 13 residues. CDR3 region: CATGVASGDEQHF. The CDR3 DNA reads TGTGCCACAGGGGTGGCTAGCGGAGACGAGCAGCACTTC.

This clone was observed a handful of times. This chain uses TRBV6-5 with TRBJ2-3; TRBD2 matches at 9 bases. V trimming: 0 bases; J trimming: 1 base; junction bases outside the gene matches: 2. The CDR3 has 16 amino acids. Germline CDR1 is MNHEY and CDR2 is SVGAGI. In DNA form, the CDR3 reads TGTGCCAGCAGTTACTCGGAGCGGGGGGGCACAGATACGCAGTATTTT. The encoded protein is CASSYSERGGTDTQYF.

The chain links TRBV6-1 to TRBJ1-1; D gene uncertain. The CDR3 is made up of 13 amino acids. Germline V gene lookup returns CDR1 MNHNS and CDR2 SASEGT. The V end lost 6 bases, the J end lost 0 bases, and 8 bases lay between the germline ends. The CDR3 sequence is CASSQSLNTEAFF. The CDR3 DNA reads TGTGCCAGCAGCCAAAGCCTGAACACTGAAGCTTTCTTT.

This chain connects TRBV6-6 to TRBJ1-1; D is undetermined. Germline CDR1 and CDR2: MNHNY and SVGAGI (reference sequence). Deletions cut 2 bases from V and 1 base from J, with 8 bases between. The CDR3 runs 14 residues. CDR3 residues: CASSYKRGNTEAFF. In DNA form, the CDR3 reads TGTGCCAGCAGTTACAAGCGGGGGAACACTGAAGCTTTCTTT.

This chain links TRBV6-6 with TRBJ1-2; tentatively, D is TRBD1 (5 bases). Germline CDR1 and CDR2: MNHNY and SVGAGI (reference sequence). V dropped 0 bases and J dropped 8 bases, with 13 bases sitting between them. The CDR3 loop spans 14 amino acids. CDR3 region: CASSYSGPSSGYTF. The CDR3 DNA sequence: TGTGCCAGCAGTTACTCGGGGCCCAGCTCGGGCTACACCTTC.

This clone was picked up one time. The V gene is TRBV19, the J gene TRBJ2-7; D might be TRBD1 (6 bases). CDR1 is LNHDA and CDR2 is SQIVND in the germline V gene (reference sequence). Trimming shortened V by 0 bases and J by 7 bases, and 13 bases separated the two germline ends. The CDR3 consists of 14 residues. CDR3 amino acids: CASSIEAGTPEQYF. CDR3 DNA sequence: TGTGCCAGTAGTATAGAGGCCGGGACACCTGAGCAGTACTTC.

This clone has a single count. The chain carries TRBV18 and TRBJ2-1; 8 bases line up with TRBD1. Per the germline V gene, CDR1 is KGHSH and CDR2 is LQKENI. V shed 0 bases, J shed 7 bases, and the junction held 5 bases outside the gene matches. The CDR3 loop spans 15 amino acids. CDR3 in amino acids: CASSPPRQGFNEQFF. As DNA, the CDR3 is TGTGCCAGCTCACCACCACGACAGGGGTTTAATGAGCAGTTCTTC.

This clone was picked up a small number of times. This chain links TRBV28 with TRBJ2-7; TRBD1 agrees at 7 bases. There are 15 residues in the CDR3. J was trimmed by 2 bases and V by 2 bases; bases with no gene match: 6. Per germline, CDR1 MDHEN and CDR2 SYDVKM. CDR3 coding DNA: TGTGCCAGCAGTTTAAGAGGACAGGCGACCTACGAGCAGTACTTC. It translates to CASSLRGQATYEQYF. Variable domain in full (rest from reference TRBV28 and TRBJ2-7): DVKVTQSSRYLVKRTGEKVFLECVQDMDHENMFWYRQDPGLGLRLIYFSYDVKMKEKGDIPEGYSVSREKKERFSLILESASTNQTSMYLCASSLRGQATYEQYFGPGTRLTVT.

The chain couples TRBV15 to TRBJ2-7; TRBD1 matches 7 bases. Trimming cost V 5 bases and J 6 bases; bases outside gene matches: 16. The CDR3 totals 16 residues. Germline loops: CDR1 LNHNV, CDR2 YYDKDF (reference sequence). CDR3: CATSPLAETGSGEQYF. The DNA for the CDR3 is TGTGCCACCAGCCCTTTAGCAGAGACAGGGAGCGGCGAGCAGTACTTC.

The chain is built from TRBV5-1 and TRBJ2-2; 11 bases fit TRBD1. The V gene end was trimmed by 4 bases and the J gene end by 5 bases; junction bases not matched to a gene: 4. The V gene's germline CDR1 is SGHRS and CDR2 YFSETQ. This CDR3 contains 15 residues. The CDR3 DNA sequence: TGCGCCAGCAGCCACGGACAGGGGGCGACCGGGGAGCTGTTTTTT. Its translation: CASSHGQGATGELFF.

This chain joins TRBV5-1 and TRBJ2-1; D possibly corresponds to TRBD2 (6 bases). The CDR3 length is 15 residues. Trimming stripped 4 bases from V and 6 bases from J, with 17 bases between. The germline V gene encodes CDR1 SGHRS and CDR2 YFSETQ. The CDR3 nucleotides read TGCGCCAGCAGCCCCGCCGGACTACCCGCCAATGAGCAGTTCTTC. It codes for CASSPAGLPANEQFF.

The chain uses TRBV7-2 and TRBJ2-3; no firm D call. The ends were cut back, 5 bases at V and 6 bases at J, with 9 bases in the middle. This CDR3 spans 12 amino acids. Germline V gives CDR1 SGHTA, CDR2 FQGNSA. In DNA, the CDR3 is TGTGCCAGCAGCCCGCAGTGGGATACGCAGTATTTT. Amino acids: CASSPQWDTQYF.

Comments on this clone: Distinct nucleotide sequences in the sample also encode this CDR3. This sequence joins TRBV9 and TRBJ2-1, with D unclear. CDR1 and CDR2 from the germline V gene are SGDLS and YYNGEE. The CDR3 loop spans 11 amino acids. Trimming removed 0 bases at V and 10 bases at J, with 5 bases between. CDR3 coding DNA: TGTGCCAGCAGCGTAGGCAGGGAGCAGTTCTTC. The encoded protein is CASSVGREQFF.

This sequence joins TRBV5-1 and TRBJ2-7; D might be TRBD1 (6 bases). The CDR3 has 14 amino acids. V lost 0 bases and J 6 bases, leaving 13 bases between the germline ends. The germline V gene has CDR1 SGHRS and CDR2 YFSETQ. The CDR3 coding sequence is TGCGCCAGCAGCTTGGGACTCCGAGGGGGCGAGCAGTACTTC. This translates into CASSLGLRGGEQYF.

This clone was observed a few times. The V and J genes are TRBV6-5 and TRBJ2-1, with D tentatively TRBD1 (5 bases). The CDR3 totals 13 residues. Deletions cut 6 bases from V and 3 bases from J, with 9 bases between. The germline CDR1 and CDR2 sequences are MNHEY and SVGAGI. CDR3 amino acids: CASRRDSYNEQFF. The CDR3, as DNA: TGTGCCAGCAGACGAGACAGCTACAATGAGCAGTTCTTC.

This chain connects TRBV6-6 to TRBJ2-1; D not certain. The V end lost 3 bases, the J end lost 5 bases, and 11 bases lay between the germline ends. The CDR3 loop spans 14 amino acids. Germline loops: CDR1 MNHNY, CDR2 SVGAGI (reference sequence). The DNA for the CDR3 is TGTGCCAGCAGTTATTTCGGGTATCACAATGAGCAGTTCTTC. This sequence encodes CASSYFGYHNEQFF.

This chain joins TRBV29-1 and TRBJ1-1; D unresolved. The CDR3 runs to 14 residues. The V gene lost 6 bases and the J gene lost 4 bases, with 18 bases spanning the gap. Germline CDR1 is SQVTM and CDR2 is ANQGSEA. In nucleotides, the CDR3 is TGCAGCGTCGGACGCCGGCGGGTGGGCACTGAAGCTTTCTTT. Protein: CSVGRRRVGTEAFF.

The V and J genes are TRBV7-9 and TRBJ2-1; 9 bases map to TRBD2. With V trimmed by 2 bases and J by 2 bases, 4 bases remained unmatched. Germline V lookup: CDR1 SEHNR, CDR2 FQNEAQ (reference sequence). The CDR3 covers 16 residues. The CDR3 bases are TGTGCCAGCAGCTTATTAAGCGGGGGGCCCTACAATGAGCAGTTCTTC. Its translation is CASSLLSGGPYNEQFF.

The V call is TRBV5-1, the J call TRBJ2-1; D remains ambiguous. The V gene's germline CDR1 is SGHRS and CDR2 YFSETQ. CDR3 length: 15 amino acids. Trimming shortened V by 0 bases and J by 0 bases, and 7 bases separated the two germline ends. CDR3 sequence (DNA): TGCGCCAGCAGCTTGGACGGGTCCTCCTACAATGAGCAGTTCTTC. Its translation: CASSLDGSSYNEQFF. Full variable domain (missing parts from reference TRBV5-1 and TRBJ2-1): KAGVTQTPRYLIKTRGQQVTLSCSPISGHRSVSWYQQTPGQGLQFLFEYFSETQRNKGNFPGRFSGRQFSNSRSEMNVSTLELGDSALYLCASSLDGSSYNEQFFGPGTRLTVL.

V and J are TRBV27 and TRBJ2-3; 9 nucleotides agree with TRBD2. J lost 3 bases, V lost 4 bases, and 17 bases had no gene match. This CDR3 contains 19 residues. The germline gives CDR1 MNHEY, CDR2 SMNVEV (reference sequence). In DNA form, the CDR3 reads TGTGCCAGCAGTTCTATCGTCCTAGCGGGGCCTATTTCTACAGATACGCAGTATTTT. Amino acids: CASSSIVLAGPISTDTQYF.

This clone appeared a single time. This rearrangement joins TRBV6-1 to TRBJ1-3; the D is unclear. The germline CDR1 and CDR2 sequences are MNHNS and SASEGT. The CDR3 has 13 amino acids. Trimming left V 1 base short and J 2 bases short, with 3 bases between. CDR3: CASSEGAGNTIYF. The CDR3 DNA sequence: TGTGCCAGCAGTGAAGGAGCTGGAAACACCATATATTTT.

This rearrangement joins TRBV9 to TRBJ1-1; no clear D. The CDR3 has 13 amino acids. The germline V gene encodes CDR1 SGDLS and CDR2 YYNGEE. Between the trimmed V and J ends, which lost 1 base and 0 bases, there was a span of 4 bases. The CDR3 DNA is TGTGCCAGCAGCGTAACGGTGAACACTGAAGCTTTCTTT. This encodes CASSVTVNTEAFF.